This T cell receptor (beta chain) is from a study of lymphopenia after photon versus proton radiotherapy. TCRdb's copy holds only in-frame clones and misses some; the assay was immunoSEQ multiplex PCR. The sample records approximately 7,200 clones, 88% being singletons. Per the germline V gene, CDR1 is SGHRS and CDR2 is YFSETQ. V lost 0 bases and J 6 bases, leaving 15 bases between the germline ends. The CDR3 consists of 15 residues. Regarding the study as a whole: Survival link was tested only in deceased patients; proton benefit remains a possibility. Under photons, naive T cells and diversity fell while effector/memory populations rose. After lymphocyte nadir, photon-treated repertoires showed oligoclonal expansion, especially CD8+ Temra. Larger post-nadir TCR diversity loss correlated inversely with survival in deceased patients.

Concerning this clone itself: Its target is unknown.

The chain carries TRBV5-1 and TRBJ1-1; D is possibly TRBD1 (5 bases). Specimen: peripheral blood, collected from a patient treated with photon-based radiotherapy. The sequence came from a woman between 65 and 79 years old with pancreatic cancer. This CDR3 is CASSLDPQGVAEAFF. DNA for the CDR3: TGCGCCAGCAGCTTGGATCCGCAGGGAGTAGCTGAAGCTTTCTTT.